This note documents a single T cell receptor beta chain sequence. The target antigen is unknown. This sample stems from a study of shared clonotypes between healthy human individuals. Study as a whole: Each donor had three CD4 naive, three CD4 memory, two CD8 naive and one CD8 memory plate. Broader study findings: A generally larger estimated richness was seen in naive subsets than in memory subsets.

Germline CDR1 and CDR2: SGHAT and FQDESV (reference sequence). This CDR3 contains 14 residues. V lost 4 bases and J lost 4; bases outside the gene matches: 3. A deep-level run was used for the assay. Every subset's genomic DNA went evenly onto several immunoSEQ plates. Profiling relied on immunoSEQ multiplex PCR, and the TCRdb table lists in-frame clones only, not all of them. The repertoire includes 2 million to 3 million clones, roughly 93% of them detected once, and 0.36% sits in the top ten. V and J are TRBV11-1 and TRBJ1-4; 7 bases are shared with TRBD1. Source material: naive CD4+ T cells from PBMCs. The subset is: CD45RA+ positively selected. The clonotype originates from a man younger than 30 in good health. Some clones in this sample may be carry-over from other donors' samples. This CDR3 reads CASSSGTVNEKLFF. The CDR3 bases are TGTGCCAGCAGCTCCGGGACAGTTAATGAAAAACTGTTTTTT.